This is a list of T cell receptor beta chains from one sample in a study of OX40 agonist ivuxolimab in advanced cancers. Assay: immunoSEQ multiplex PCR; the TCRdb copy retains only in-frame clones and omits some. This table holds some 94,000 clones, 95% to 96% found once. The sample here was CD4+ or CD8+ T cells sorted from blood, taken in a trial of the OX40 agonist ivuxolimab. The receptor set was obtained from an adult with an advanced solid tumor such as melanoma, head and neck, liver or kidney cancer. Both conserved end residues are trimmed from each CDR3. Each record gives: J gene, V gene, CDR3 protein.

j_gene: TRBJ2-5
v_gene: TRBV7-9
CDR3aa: ASRPDPGLRQETQY

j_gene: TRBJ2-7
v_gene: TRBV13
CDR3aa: ASSAQGAIAEQY

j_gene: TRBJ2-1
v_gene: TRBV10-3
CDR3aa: AISESAGGYNEQF

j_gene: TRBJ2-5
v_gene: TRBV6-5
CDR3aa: ASSFPAEGETQY

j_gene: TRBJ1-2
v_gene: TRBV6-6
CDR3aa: ASSYAGGVYGYT

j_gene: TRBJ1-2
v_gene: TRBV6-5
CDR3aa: ASSTAGSYGYT

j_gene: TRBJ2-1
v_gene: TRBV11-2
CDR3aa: ASSTQTSVWDEQF

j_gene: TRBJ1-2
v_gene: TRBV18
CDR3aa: ASSPDEPGKNYGYT

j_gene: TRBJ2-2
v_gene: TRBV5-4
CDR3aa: ASSPGDTGELF

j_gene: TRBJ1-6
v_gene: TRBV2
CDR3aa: ASSEGPGLADSPLH

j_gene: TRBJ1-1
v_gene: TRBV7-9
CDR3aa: ASSLAGQGATEAF

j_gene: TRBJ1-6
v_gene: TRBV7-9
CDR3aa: ASAWGVNSPLH

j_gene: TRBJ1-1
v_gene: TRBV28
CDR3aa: ASSFLSLKDTEAF

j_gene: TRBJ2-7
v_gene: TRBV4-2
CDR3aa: ASTEAGGSSEQY

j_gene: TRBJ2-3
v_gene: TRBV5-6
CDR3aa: ASSDSTDTQY

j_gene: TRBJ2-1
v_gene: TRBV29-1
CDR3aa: SVWGEETGTHNEQF

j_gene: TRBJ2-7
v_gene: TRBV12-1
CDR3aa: ASGYEQY

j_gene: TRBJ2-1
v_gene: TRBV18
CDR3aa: ASSPPWNNEQF

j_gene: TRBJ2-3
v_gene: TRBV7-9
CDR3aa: ASSYQTGSDTQY

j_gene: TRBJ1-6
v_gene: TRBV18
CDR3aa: ASSPRWAEYNSPLH